The next 14 T cell receptor beta chains were all read from a single sample in a study of glioma-infiltrating T cells. Using RNA template, CDR3s of TCR alpha and beta were amplified with iRepertoire arm-PCR. TCRdb called the multiplex PCR reads again in MiXCR, with one record for every CDR3 protein. The repertoire holds under 150,000 distinct CDR3 sequences, with about 25% as singletons. Sample: glioma tissue, nonneoplastic brain tissue, or PBMCs (not recorded which). Receptors were obtained from a human donor with low-grade glioma or glioblastoma, undergoing nonglioma brain surgery, or in good health (not recorded which).

This chain joins TRBV7-2 and TRBJ2-7, with a weak D call TRBD1 (6 bases). The CDR3 runs to 14 residues. Germline CDR1 and CDR2: SGHTA and FQGNSA. Trimming stripped 1 base from V and 3 bases from J, with 10 bases between. CDR3 residues: CASSLDGQYYEQYV. CDR3 in DNA: TGTGCCAGCAGCTTAGATGGACAGTACTACGAGCAGTACGTC.

The chain employs TRBV3-1 and TRBJ2-7; D may be TRBD1 (6 bases). The CDR3 consists of 17 residues. Germline lookup yields CDR1 LGHDT and CDR2 YNNKEL (reference sequence). V shed 2 bases and J shed 2 bases, with 19 bases lying between them. The DNA for the CDR3 is TGTGCCAGCAGCCAAAGTCCTTTCGGGGACATTACCTACGAGCAGTACGTC. Amino acids: CASSQSPFGDITYEQYV.

V is TRBV5-4 and J is TRBJ1-1; no clear D gene. The V end was cut by 4 bases, the J end by 0 bases, with 13 bases between. This CDR3 region has 15 residues. Per the germline V gene, CDR1 is SGHNT and CDR2 is YYREEE (reference sequence). CDR3 amino acids: CASSQLGNLNTEAFF. The DNA for the CDR3 is TGTGCCAGCAGCCAACTCGGGAATCTGAACACTGAAGCTTTCTTT.

V gene TRBV3-1 combines with J gene TRBJ2-7, with 8 bases fitting TRBD2. Germline trimming cut 4 bases from V and 0 bases from J; bases unmatched to any gene: 14. This CDR3 is 18 amino acids long. CDR1 is LGHDT and CDR2 is YNNKEL in the germline V gene (reference sequence). The CDR3, as DNA: TGTGCCAGCAGCCGCCCCCCCGAGAAGCGGGGGTCCTCCTACGAGCAGTACGTC. This translates into CASSRPPEKRGSSYEQYV.

A remark on this clonotype: With a much larger clone just one base away, this may be a read error. V usage is TRBV27 and J usage is TRBJ2-2; tentative D call: TRBD2 (7 bases). Germline V gene data show CDR1 as MNHEY and CDR2 as SMNVEV (reference sequence). The V and J ends lost 8 bases and 1 base respectively, with 14 bases between them. The CDR3 is 15 amino acids. CDR3 region: CASGTTSENTGELFF. CDR3 DNA: TGTGCCAGCGGGACAACTAGCGAGAACACCGGGGAGCTGTTTTTT.

This clonotype was counted at least ten times. The chain joins TRBV5-1 to TRBJ1-1; 11 bases match TRBD1. Per germline, CDR1 SGHRS and CDR2 YFSETQ. The CDR3 covers 16 residues. The trim removed 4 bases at V and 0 bases at J, leaving 5 bases unmatched. The CDR3 sequence is CASSERTGGLNTEAFF. The DNA for the CDR3 is TGCGCCAGCAGCGAACGGACAGGGGGCCTGAACACTGAAGCTTTCTTT.

Comment on this clonotype: The junction shows a germline mismatch at one end, possibly a read error. The chain has TRBV7-3 and TRBJ1-1, with TRBD1 identical over 7 bases. The CDR3 length is 14 residues. Germline-derived CDR1 and CDR2 are SGHTA and FQGTGA. The CDR3, as DNA: TGTGCCAGCAGCTTAAACAGGGGTAACACTGAAGCTTTGTTT. Its translation: CASSLNRGNTEALF.

The rearrangement links TRBV7-2 to TRBJ2-1; no clear D. Germline assignment: CDR1 SGHTA and CDR2 FQGNSA. Trimming cost V 5 bases and J 0 bases, with 14 bases left between them. This CDR3 comprises 16 residues. The CDR3: CASSPESHGSYNEQFF. In DNA form, the CDR3 reads TGTGCCAGCAGCCCCGAAAGTCATGGCTCCTACAATGAGCAGTTCTTC.

The rearrangement links TRBV20-1 to TRBJ1-5, with a weak D call TRBD1 (5 bases). The CDR3 is made up of 16 amino acids. V lost 0 bases, J lost 0 bases, and 12 bases lay in between. The germline CDR1 and CDR2 sequences are DFQATT and SNEGSKA (reference sequence). In DNA, the CDR3 is TGCAGTGCTAGAGAGCAGGGAATGGTTAGCAATCAGCCCCAGCATTTT. This codes for CSAREQGMVSNQPQHF.

This clonotype was picked up many times. V is TRBV20-1 and J is TRBJ1-2, with TRBD1 identical over 8 bases. The V and J ends lost 0 bases and 4 bases, in that order; junction bases with no gene match: 10. CDR1 is DFQATT, CDR2 SNEGSKA, per germline (reference sequence). CDR3 length: 16 amino acids. CDR3 sequence: CSAREILSGGGYGYTF. The CDR3 DNA is TGCAGTGCTAGAGAGATTTTATCAGGGGGCGGCTATGGCTACACCTTC.

This clonotype was picked up many times. The gene calls are TRBV28 and TRBJ1-1; no clear D gene. The CDR3 length is 15 residues. Germline-derived CDR1 and CDR2 are MDHEN and SYDVKM. V lost 1 base and J 0 bases, leaving 9 bases between the germline ends. This CDR3 reads CASSLFEGMNTEAFF. In nucleotides, the CDR3 is TGTGCCAGCAGTTTATTCGAGGGAATGAACACTGAAGCTTTCTTT. Supplemented by reference TRBV28 and TRBJ1-1, the full variable domain reads DVKVTQSSRYLVKRTGEKVFLECVQDMDHENMFWYRQDPGLGLRLIYFSYDVKMKEKGDIPEGYSVSREKKERFSLILESASTNQTSMYLCASSLFEGMNTEAFFGQGTRLTVV.

There are a few counts of this clonotype. This chain links TRBV20-1 with TRBJ2-1, with D perhaps TRBD1 (6 bases). The CDR3 loop spans 13 amino acids. The germline V and J ends were trimmed by 1 base and 8 bases, with 12 bases remaining between them. Germline CDR1 and CDR2: DFQATT and SNEGSKA (reference sequence). DNA of the CDR3: TGCAGTGCTAGAGGAGGCAGGGGAGATGAGCAGTTCTTC. Translated, it gives CSARGGRGDEQFF.

For the CDR3, the DNA is TGTGCCAGCAGCCGAATGACAGATTTCTATGGCTACACCTTC. Encoded protein: CASSRMTDFYGYTF. The chain is built from TRBV14 and TRBJ1-2; possibly TRBD1 for D (5 bases). Trimming shortened V by 4 bases and J by 4 bases, and 13 bases separated the two germline ends. The germline V gene encodes CDR1 SGHDN and CDR2 FVKESK. The CDR3 is made up of 14 amino acids.

This clonotype has a handful of counts. The rearrangement joins TRBV7-9 to TRBJ2-5; TRBD1 matches 11 bases. V was clipped by 1 base and J by 5 bases; unmatched bases: 12. The CDR3 sequence is 18 residues long. Germline loops: CDR1 SEHNR, CDR2 FQNEAQ (reference sequence). The CDR3: CASSLVDPGQGARETQYF. The DNA for the CDR3 is TGTGCCAGCAGCTTAGTTGACCCCGGACAGGGGGCGCGGGAGACCCAGTACTTC.